One and the same sample provided the 19 T cell receptor beta chains below, sequenced in a study of blood T cell repertoires in COVID-19. Some clones are missing from TCRdb's copy, which holds only in-frame ones; the method was immunoSEQ multiplex PCR. The sample lists under 200,000 clones, nearly 85% occurring once. Sequencing was performed on peripheral blood. The receptors come from a woman in her thirties with acute or convalescent COVID-19.

The rearrangement uses TRBV6-2 or TRBV6-3 and TRBJ2-1; weak D call: TRBD1 (7 bases). The V end lost 3 bases, the J end lost 1 base, and 13 bases lay between the germline ends. CDR3 length: 16 amino acids. Per the germline V gene, CDR1 is MNHEY and CDR2 is SVGEGT. The CDR3 DNA reads as TGTGCCAGCAGTTATCAGGGGGGCGGTTCCTACAATGAGCAGTTCTTC. Protein: CASSYQGGGSYNEQFF.

The chain combines TRBV19 with TRBJ2-1; the match to TRBD1 covers 8 bases. The germline gives CDR1 LNHDA, CDR2 SQIVND (reference sequence). The junction had 14 bases not matched to a gene; V was cut back by 4 bases and J by 6 bases. The length of the CDR3 is 17 residues. CDR3 in amino acids: CASSSRQGPALSNEQFF. The CDR3 DNA reads TGTGCCAGTAGTAGTAGACAGGGGCCAGCTTTAAGCAATGAGCAGTTCTTC. Looking up the rest from reference TRBV19 and TRBJ2-1 gives the full variable domain: DGGITQSPKYLFRKEGQNVTLSCEQNLNHDAMYWYRQDPGQGLRLIYYSQIVNDFQKGDIAEGYSVSREKKESFPLTVTSAQKNPTAFYLCASSSRQGPALSNEQFFGPGTRLTVL.

This clone was seen more than once but under ten times. This chain uses TRBV12-3 or TRBV12-4 with TRBJ2-1; TRBD1 matches at 7 bases. This CDR3 comprises 13 residues. V lost 5 bases, J lost 10 bases, and 8 bases stayed unmatched. The CDR3 DNA reads as TGTGCCAGCAGTCCCGACAGGGAAGGGGAGCAGTTCTTC. It codes for CASSPDREGEQFF.

This chain links TRBV7-2 with TRBJ1-1, with TRBD1 matching 11 bases. The CDR3 runs to 16 residues. The V segment lost 3 bases and the J segment 7 bases; nucleotides outside the gene matches: 10. Germline loops: CDR1 SGHTA, CDR2 FQGNSA. DNA of the CDR3: TGTGCCAGCAGCTTTGAGGACAGGGGGCGAGAAGTTGAAGCTTTCTTT. Translated, it gives CASSFEDRGREVEAFF.

Of note for this clone: The sample contains more than one DNA sequence encoding this CDR3. The genes are TRBV28 and TRBJ2-1; D might be TRBD2 (5 bases). The CDR3 contains 13 residues. Germline CDR1 and CDR2: MDHEN and SYDVKM. Trimming left V 3 bases short and J 6 bases short, with 9 bases between. The CDR3: CASSLVRGNEQFF. The CDR3 nucleotides are TGTGCCAGCAGTTTGGTTCGGGGCAATGAGCAGTTCTTC. The whole variable domain, filled in from reference TRBV28 and TRBJ2-1, reads DVKVTQSSRYLVKRTGEKVFLECVQDMDHENMFWYRQDPGLGLRLIYFSYDVKMKEKGDIPEGYSVSREKKERFSLILESASTNQTSMYLCASSLVRGNEQFFGPGTRLTVL.

This clone is a singleton in its sample. CDR3 bases: TGTGCCAGCAGTTCGCTGGGACTAGCGGAGCCTGAGCAGTTCTTC. Translation: CASSSLGLAEPEQFF. V usage is TRBV27 and J usage is TRBJ2-1; TRBD2 matches at 11 bases. Germline V gives CDR1 MNHEY, CDR2 SMNVEV (reference sequence). This CDR3 has 15 residues. After removal of 4 bases from V and 9 bases from J, the junction contained 8 bases not matched to a gene.

The V gene is TRBV27, the J gene TRBJ2-1; a weak D match, TRBD1 (6 bases). The V and J ends lost 5 bases and 7 bases respectively, with 24 bases between them. Germline CDR1 and CDR2: MNHEY and SMNVEV (reference sequence). The CDR3 contains 17 residues. CDR3 loop: CASSSRGGPWGSNEQFF. CDR3 nucleotide sequence: TGTGCCAGCAGTAGTAGAGGGGGACCGTGGGGCTCTAATGAGCAGTTCTTC.

This clone came up once. In DNA form, the CDR3 reads TGTGCCAGCAGCTCGGGACAGCTCTCCTACAATGAGCAGTTCTTC. This translates into CASSSGQLSYNEQFF. The chain recombines TRBV28 with TRBJ2-1; 7 bases fit TRBD1. Germline CDR1 and CDR2: MDHEN and SYDVKM. The CDR3 totals 15 residues. With V trimmed by 6 bases and J by 0 bases, 5 bases remained unmatched.

The rearrangement uses TRBV30 and TRBJ1-2; D gene ambiguous. V lost 1 base and J lost 3, with 24 bases in between. The CDR3 covers 18 residues. CDR1 and CDR2 (germline): GTSNPN, SVGIG (reference sequence). CDR3 DNA: TGTGCCTGGAGTGCCCAAAACCGGGCCTCTCCCGGGGACTATGGCTACACCTTC. Protein sequence: CAWSAQNRASPGDYGYTF.

This sequence joins TRBV24-1 and TRBJ2-5; 10 bases map to TRBD1. The germline V gene encodes CDR1 KGHDR and CDR2 SFDVKD. With V trimmed by 4 bases and J by 2 bases, 9 bases remained unmatched. This CDR3 region has 17 residues. This CDR3 reads CATSDPGRDRGQETQYF. The CDR3 coding sequence is TGTGCCACCAGTGACCCCGGCCGGGACAGGGGACAAGAGACCCAGTACTTC.

The chain recombines TRBV27 with TRBJ2-5; D is uncertain. This CDR3 region has 13 residues. V was clipped by 2 bases and J by 0 bases, with 4 bases between them. Germline V gene sequence: CDR1 MNHEY, CDR2 SMNVEV (reference sequence). Here the CDR3 reads CASSLANQETQYF. CDR3 bases: TGTGCCAGCAGTTTAGCTAACCAAGAGACCCAGTACTTC.

The chain carries TRBV28 and TRBJ2-5; 7 bases match TRBD2. J lost 4 bases, V lost 10 bases, and 9 bases had no gene match. There are 13 residues in the CDR3. Germline-derived CDR1 and CDR2 are MDHEN and SYDVKM. The CDR3 coding sequence is TGTGCCACGGGGGGAGGGGACCGAGAGACCCAGTACTTC. Its protein product is CATGGGDRETQYF.

The chain combines TRBV13 with TRBJ2-5; 7 bases align to TRBD2. V lost 5 bases to trimming and J lost 3 bases; unmatched junction nucleotides: 3. From germline, CDR1 is PRHDT and CDR2 FYEKMQ (reference sequence). The CDR3 covers 13 residues. The CDR3 DNA follows: TGTGCCAGCAGCCCGCTAGCGGAAGAGACCCAGTACTTC. It yields the protein CASSPLAEETQYF.

The rearrangement links TRBV6-5 to TRBJ1-4; TRBD1 aligns across 7 bases. CDR1 is MNHEY and CDR2 is SVGAGI in the germline V gene. The CDR3 consists of 14 residues. The V gene end was trimmed by 2 bases and the J gene end by 8 bases; junction bases not matched to a gene: 5. As DNA, the CDR3 is TGTGCCAGCAGTTACGCACAGGGGTTGGAAAAACTGTTTTTT. Amino acid sequence: CASSYAQGLEKLFF.

The V and J genes are TRBV9 and TRBJ1-1, with 7 bases lining up with TRBD1. There are 14 residues in the CDR3. CDR1 is SGDLS and CDR2 is YYNGEE in the germline V gene. Germline trimming cut 3 bases from V and 1 base from J; bases unmatched to any gene: 3. CDR3 nucleotide sequence: TGTGCCAGCAGCGCGAGGGGGCCGAACACTGAAGCTTTCTTT. This gives the protein CASSARGPNTEAFF.

The J gene is TRBJ2-3, the V gene TRBV27, with 7 bases lining up with TRBD1. J gave up 0 bases and V 6 bases, and 21 bases lay outside the gene matches. Germline lookup yields CDR1 MNHEY and CDR2 SMNVEV (reference sequence). The CDR3 is 20 residues long. The DNA for the CDR3 is TGTGCCAGCAGCGTACTCCGGGACAGAGTACAGAGGGGGAGCACAGATACGCAGTATTTT. Its protein product is CASSVLRDRVQRGSTDTQYF.

This clone showed up just a few times. CDR3 sequence (DNA): TGTGCCAGCAGCCAAGTCGAGGCAGGCGGGAGGGGCTACACCTTC. Translated, it gives CASSQVEAGGRGYTF. J is TRBJ1-2 and V is TRBV4-2; no clear D. CDR1 LGHNA and CDR2 YNFKEQ come from the germline V gene. The CDR3 totals 15 residues. V was trimmed by 1 base and J by 8 bases, leaving 17 bases between them.

The V and J genes are TRBV29-1 and TRBJ2-1; 10 positions match TRBD1. The germline V gene has CDR1 SQVTM and CDR2 ANQGSEA. The CDR3 runs 15 residues. The CDR3 is CSLSGTGAGYNEQFF. Here the CDR3 DNA reads TGCAGTCTTTCAGGGACAGGGGCGGGCTACAATGAGCAGTTCTTC.

V gene TRBV15 combines with J gene TRBJ1-1; D perhaps matches TRBD1 (5 bases). V lost 4 bases and J lost 7, with 16 bases in between. Germline-derived CDR1 and CDR2 are LNHNV and YYDKDF (reference sequence). The CDR3 spans 14 residues. CDR3 DNA sequence: TGTGCCACCAGCATGGGGACGTCGGGGGATGAAGCTTTCTTT. Translated, it gives CATSMGTSGDEAFF. Using reference TRBV15 and TRBJ1-1 for the parts outside the CDR3, the full variable domain is DAMVIQNPRYQVTQFGKPVTLSCSQTLNHNVMYWYQQKSSQAPKLLFHYYDKDFNNEADTPDNFQSRRPNTSFCFLDIRSPGLGDTAMYLCATSMGTSGDEAFFGQGTRLTVV.